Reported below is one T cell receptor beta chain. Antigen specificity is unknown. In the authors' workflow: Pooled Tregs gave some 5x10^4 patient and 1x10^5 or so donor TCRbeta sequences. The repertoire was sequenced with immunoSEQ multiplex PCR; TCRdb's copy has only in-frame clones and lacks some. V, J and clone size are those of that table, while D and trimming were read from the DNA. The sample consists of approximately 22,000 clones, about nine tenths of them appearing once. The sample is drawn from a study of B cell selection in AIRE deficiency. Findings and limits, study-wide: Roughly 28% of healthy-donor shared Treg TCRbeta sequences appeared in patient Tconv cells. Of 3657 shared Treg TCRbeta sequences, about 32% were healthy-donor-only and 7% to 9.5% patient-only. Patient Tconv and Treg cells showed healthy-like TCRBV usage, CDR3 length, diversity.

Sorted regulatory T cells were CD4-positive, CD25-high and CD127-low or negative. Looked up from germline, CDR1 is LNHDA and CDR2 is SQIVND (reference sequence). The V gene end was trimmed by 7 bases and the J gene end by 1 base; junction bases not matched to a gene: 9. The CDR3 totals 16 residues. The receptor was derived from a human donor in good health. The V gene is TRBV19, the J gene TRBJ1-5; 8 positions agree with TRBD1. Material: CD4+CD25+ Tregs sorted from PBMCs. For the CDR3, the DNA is TGTGCCAGTACCCCACCGACAGGGGTAAGCAATCAGCCCCAGCATTTT. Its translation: CASTPPTGVSNQPQHF.